This TCR beta chain was captured by sequencing in a study of T-cell reconstitution after alpha-beta-depleted transplantation in children. A TCRbeta library incorporating unique molecular identifiers was prepared. From the PCR reads, TCRdb called clonotypes with MiXCR, one entry per CDR3 protein. Here the sample spans over 300,000 distinct CDR3 sequences, about 9.3% being singletons. In its sample, this clonotype was seen many times. Germline lookup yields CDR1 LNHDA and CDR2 SQIVND (reference sequence). CDR3 length: 15 residues. The V end was cut by 3 bases, the J end by 7 bases, with 15 bases between.

The sample was PBMCs from the stem cell graft donor, taken from the stem cell graft. The receptor comes from a human donor who donated a stem cell graft to a child with acute lymphoblastic leukemia. The rearrangement uses TRBV19 and TRBJ2-2, with D unclear. The CDR3 coding sequence is TGTGCCAGTAGTATTCCTTGGAGTTCTAACGGGGAGCTGTTTTTT. Its protein is CASSIPWSSNGELFF.